These 24 T cell receptor beta chains were sequenced from one sample in a study of cytomegalovirus exposure and HLA in healthy donors. The primer mix had 60 Vbeta and 13 Jbeta primers. TCRdb keeps only in-frame clones here, not all; method: immunoSEQ multiplex PCR. The sample lists 180,000 or so clones; 75% to 80% were seen once. Sequencing was performed on PBMCs. The receptors derive from a female donor in good health and CMV-seronegative.

V and J are TRBV14 and TRBJ2-1, with D uncertain. Germline CDR1 and CDR2: SGHDN and FVKESK. The V and J ends lost 5 bases and 0 bases respectively, with 5 bases between them. The CDR3 loop spans 13 amino acids. DNA for the CDR3: TGTGCCAGCAGCTCGAGCTCCTACAATGAGCAGTTCTTC. Its translation: CASSSSSYNEQFF.

This chain connects TRBV18 to TRBJ2-1; no definite D call. CDR1 and CDR2 (germline): KGHSH, LQKENI. The CDR3 spans 14 residues. V was clipped by 4 bases and J by 0 bases, with 7 bases between them. For the CDR3, the DNA is TGTGCCAGCTCACTCGACTCCTCCTACAATGAGCAGTTCTTC. The encoded protein is CASSLDSSYNEQFF.

This clone was counted a few times. CDR3 in DNA: TGTGCCAGCAGCTTGGACGAGGATGGCTACACCTTC. This codes for CASSLDEDGYTF. The rearrangement uses TRBV5-6 and TRBJ1-2; D not resolved. V was clipped by 0 bases and J by 6 bases, with 6 bases between them. Per germline, CDR1 SGHDT and CDR2 YYEEEE. The CDR3 runs to 12 residues.

The V gene is TRBV6-5, the J gene TRBJ2-1, with a weak D call TRBD2 (6 bases). CDR3 length equals 14 residues. Trimming removed 4 bases from V and 1 base from J, with 8 bases in between. In germline, CDR1 is MNHEY, CDR2 SVGAGI. As DNA, the CDR3 is TGTGCCAGCAGTTTAAGCGGGTCCTACAATGAGCAGTTCTTC. Translated, it gives CASSLSGSYNEQFF.

The chain uses TRBV7-3 and TRBJ1-3; 7 bases align to TRBD1. This CDR3 is 16 amino acids long. Germline CDR1 SGHTA, CDR2 FQGTGA. J was trimmed by 0 bases and V by 7 bases; bases with no gene match: 9. Here the CDR3 reads CASTHPGQSSGNTIYF. As DNA, the CDR3 is TGTGCCAGCACCCACCCGGGACAGAGCTCTGGAAACACCATATATTTT.

V usage is TRBV14 and J usage is TRBJ2-7; D is possibly TRBD1 (7 bases). The CDR3 has 15 amino acids. The germline V gene encodes CDR1 SGHDN and CDR2 FVKESK. Trimming stripped 4 bases from V and 3 bases from J, with 16 bases between. The CDR3 loop reads CASSRAGGLGYEQYF. The CDR3 bases are TGTGCCAGCAGCCGAGCAGGGGGGCTCGGCTACGAGCAGTACTTC.

The CDR3 nucleotides read TGTGCCAGCAGCACAGACAGTTACGAGCAGTACTTC. Residues: CASSTDSYEQYF. The rearrangement links TRBV7-9 to TRBJ2-7; tentatively, D is TRBD1 (5 bases). V lost 5 bases to trimming and J lost 4 bases, with 9 bases between them. The CDR3 is 12 residues long. Germline-derived CDR1 and CDR2 are SEHNR and FQNEAQ (reference sequence).

The chain joins TRBV13 to TRBJ2-3; TRBD2 matches 8 bases. V shed 2 bases and J 1 base; nucleotides not matched to a gene: 2. This CDR3 comprises 15 residues. Germline lookup yields CDR1 PRHDT and CDR2 FYEKMQ (reference sequence). The CDR3 loop reads CASSLSGGGTDTQYF. DNA of the CDR3: TGTGCCAGCAGCTTAAGCGGGGGTGGCACAGATACGCAGTATTTT.

The chain combines TRBV18 with TRBJ2-7; 9 nucleotides match TRBD1. The V and J ends lost 4 bases and 4 bases, in that order; junction bases with no gene match: 5. This CDR3 spans 14 amino acids. Germline V gene data show CDR1 as KGHSH and CDR2 as LQKENI. The CDR3 is CASSLGQGYYEQYF. DNA of the CDR3: TGTGCCAGCTCACTGGGACAGGGATATTACGAGCAGTACTTC.

This chain uses TRBV19 with TRBJ2-2; perhaps TRBD1 as D (6 bases). The CDR3 is 15 amino acids. Trimming cost V 3 bases and J 5 bases, with 13 bases left between them. Germline V lookup: CDR1 LNHDA, CDR2 SQIVND (reference sequence). The CDR3 DNA reads as TGTGCCAGTAGTATTGGGGCAGGGGTAACCGGGGAGCTGTTTTTT. Amino acids: CASSIGAGVTGELFF.

The chain joins TRBV5-6 to TRBJ1-2; no definite D call. Germline V gene lookup returns CDR1 SGHDT and CDR2 YYEEEE. V was cut by 4 bases and J by 4 bases, with 11 bases left in between. The CDR3 length is 13 residues. CDR3 region: CASSLTSGYGYTF. In nucleotides, the CDR3 is TGTGCCAGCAGCCTGACCTCGGGCTATGGCTACACCTTC. Complete variable domain (other parts from reference TRBV5-6 and TRBJ1-2): DAGVTQSPTHLIKTRGQQVTLRCSPKSGHDTVSWYQQALGQGPQFIFQYYEEEERQRGNFPDRFSGHQFPNYSSELNVNALLLGDSALYLCASSLTSGYGYTFGSGTRLTVV.

The chain couples TRBV4-3 to TRBJ2-7; 12 bases map to TRBD2. Per the germline V gene, CDR1 is LGHNA and CDR2 is YSLEER. The CDR3 sequence is 16 residues long. V shed 0 bases, J shed 4 bases, and the junction held 4 bases outside the gene matches. The CDR3 bases are TGCGCCAGCAGCCAAGATCTAGCGGGAGGGCGGTACGAGCAGTACTTC. Translating it yields CASSQDLAGGRYEQYF.

J is TRBJ2-7 and V is TRBV28; 7 positions match TRBD1. Germline values: CDR1 MDHEN, CDR2 SYDVKM. After removal of 5 bases from V and 2 bases from J, the junction contained 24 bases not matched to a gene. The CDR3 runs to 20 residues. This chain's CDR3 is CASSPTYGDRPFMRTYEQYF. CDR3 in DNA: TGTGCCAGCAGTCCAACCTATGGGGACAGACCATTTATGCGGACCTACGAGCAGTACTTC.

V usage is TRBV6-1 and J usage is TRBJ1-5; TRBD1 matches at 9 bases. The V segment lost 2 bases and the J segment 4 bases; nucleotides outside the gene matches: 12. CDR3 length equals 18 residues. Germline CDR1 and CDR2: MNHNS and SASEGT. The CDR3 here is CASSEKAPDRGWNQPQHF. CDR3 bases: TGTGCCAGCAGTGAAAAGGCCCCCGACAGGGGGTGGAATCAGCCCCAGCATTTT.

The gene calls are TRBV10-3 and TRBJ2-3; 8 bases are shared with TRBD2. CDR3 length equals 15 residues. J was trimmed by 4 bases and V by 4 bases; bases with no gene match: 7. The germline V gene encodes CDR1 ENHRY and CDR2 SYGVKD. CDR3 in DNA: TGTGCCATCAGTGGACGGGAGGGCCTCTCAGATACGCAGTATTTT. It is translated as CAISGREGLSDTQYF.

J is TRBJ2-7 and V is TRBV7-9; D gene ambiguous. V was clipped by 5 bases and J by 4 bases, with 9 bases between them. This CDR3 comprises 12 residues. Germline values: CDR1 SEHNR, CDR2 FQNEAQ (reference sequence). CDR3 region: CASSPNGYEQYF. The DNA of the CDR3 is TGTGCCAGCAGCCCGAACGGGTACGAGCAGTACTTC.

The chain employs TRBV6-1 and TRBJ1-4; TRBD1 is a possible D gene (6 bases). V was pared by 6 bases and J by 1 base, with 12 bases between. Germline V gene lookup returns CDR1 MNHNS and CDR2 SASEGT. The length of the CDR3 is 15 residues. The CDR3 is CASRKGGLTNEKLFF. CDR3 bases: TGTGCCAGCAGAAAAGGGGGTTTAACTAATGAAAAACTGTTTTTT.

The rearrangement uses TRBV28 and TRBJ1-2, with D unresolved. Germline CDR1 and CDR2: MDHEN and SYDVKM. The length of the CDR3 is 14 residues. Trimming pared 5 bases from V and 4 bases from J, leaving 14 bases between. This chain's CDR3 is CASSPPGLAYGYTF. In DNA form, the CDR3 reads TGTGCCAGCAGTCCCCCGGGTTTGGCCTATGGCTACACCTTC.

This chain connects TRBV5-6 to TRBJ1-4; 7 nucleotides agree with TRBD1. With V trimmed by 3 bases and J by 3 bases, 8 bases remained unmatched. Per germline, CDR1 SGHDT and CDR2 YYEEEE. The CDR3 contains 16 residues. In DNA form, the CDR3 reads TGTGCCAGCAGCTCCTTGGACAGGTCACCTAATGAAAAACTGTTTTTT. Its translation: CASSSLDRSPNEKLFF.

V is TRBV2 and J is TRBJ2-7; 7 nucleotides match TRBD1. The trim removed 3 bases at V and 3 bases at J, leaving 2 bases unmatched. This CDR3 contains 13 residues. The germline V gene has CDR1 SNHLY and CDR2 FYNNEI. The CDR3 sequence: CASSDRGLYEQYF. Here the CDR3 DNA reads TGTGCCAGCAGTGATAGGGGGCTCTACGAGCAGTACTTC.

J is TRBJ2-6 and V is TRBV4-1; TRBD2 agrees at 11 bases. V dropped 3 bases and J dropped 0; count of bases not matched to a gene: 10. The germline V gene encodes CDR1 MGHRA and CDR2 YSYEKL. This CDR3 contains 20 residues. CDR3 sequence: CASSQGPTSGGHSGANVLTF. CDR3 DNA sequence: TGCGCCAGCAGCCAGGGGCCCACTAGCGGGGGACACTCTGGGGCCAACGTCCTGACTTTC.

V and J are TRBV2 and TRBJ2-7, with D tentatively TRBD1 (5 bases). The ends were cut back, 3 bases at V and 4 bases at J, with 10 bases in the middle. CDR1 and CDR2 (germline): SNHLY, FYNNEI. This CDR3 spans 13 amino acids. The CDR3 is CASSDVGQYEQYF. In DNA, the CDR3 is TGTGCCAGCAGTGATGTGGGGCAGTACGAGCAGTACTTC.

The chain combines TRBV11-2 with TRBJ2-7; 7 bases fit TRBD1. CDR1 and CDR2 from the germline V gene are SGHAT and FQNNGV. Losses at the gene ends were 1 base for V and 4 bases for J; bases not matched to a gene: 7. The CDR3 is made up of 15 amino acids. The CDR3 protein is CASSLGGTEFYEQYF. The CDR3, as DNA: TGTGCCAGCAGCTTAGGGGGGACAGAATTTTACGAGCAGTACTTC.

The chain has TRBV6-5 and TRBJ1-2, with 8 bases identical to TRBD1. CDR1 is MNHEY and CDR2 is SVGAGI in the germline V gene. With 2 bases clipped from V and 5 bases from J, the junction kept 10 bases outside the gene matches. There are 16 residues in the CDR3. The CDR3 loop is CASSYTGGTSGYGYTF. The CDR3 nucleotides read TGTGCCAGCAGTTACACAGGGGGAACTTCGGGGTATGGCTACACCTTC.